This record looks at one T cell receptor (beta chain) sequence and its context. The antigen is unknown. V shed 7 bases and J shed 4 bases, with 13 bases lying between them. From germline, CDR1 is MNHEY and CDR2 SVGAGI. The CDR3 spans 13 residues. This sample was taken from a study of T cell responses to AZD1222 COVID-19 vaccine. General study points: Seropositive AZD1222 recipients at baseline numbered only five or six. Clonal diversity was possibly underestimated, and the donors were mostly white British, with more females. Reportedly, nearly half of unique spike TCRs recognized epitopes outside B.1.351/B.1.1.7 mutations.

TCRdb's table, derived via immunoSEQ multiplex PCR, lists solely in-frame clones and lacks some. The top ten hold under 25% of the sample, which has some 74,000 clones, around 84% seen once. The clonotype comes from an adult in good health. V gene TRBV6-5 combines with J gene TRBJ2-5, with a tentative D call TRBD2 (6 bases). The input for sequencing was peripheral blood, taken on day 0 of AZD1222 vaccination. The CDR3 loop is CASTHGGGETQYF. The CDR3 nucleotides are TGTGCCAGCACTCACGGGGGTGGAGAGACCCAGTACTTC.